This TCR beta chain was captured in a study of identical twins. General study findings and limits: The same donors were not followed; conclusions instead depended on cross-sectional statistical analysis.

Trimming pared 2 bases from V and 8 bases from J, leaving 15 bases between. Germline V lookup: CDR1 MNHEY, CDR2 SVGAGI. The CDR3 has 14 residues. This clonotype was recorded many times. Its antigen is not identified. There were only healthy Caucasians among the donors. Template switching added a universal primer site, and cDNA bore unique molecular identifiers. TCRdb re-called the 5' RACE reads through MiXCR, storing one row per CDR3 protein. The sample carries approximately 240,000 distinct CDR3 sequences, over 12% recorded once. The material sequenced was memory (CD45RO+) T cells sorted from blood. The receptor was isolated from a woman in her late teens or twenties in good health. The V and J genes are TRBV6-5 and TRBJ1-1; a possible D gene is TRBD1 (6 bases). CDR3 region: CASSYGGLASEAFF. The CDR3 DNA reads as TGTGCCAGCAGTTACGGGGGCCTGGCATCCGAAGCTTTCTTT.